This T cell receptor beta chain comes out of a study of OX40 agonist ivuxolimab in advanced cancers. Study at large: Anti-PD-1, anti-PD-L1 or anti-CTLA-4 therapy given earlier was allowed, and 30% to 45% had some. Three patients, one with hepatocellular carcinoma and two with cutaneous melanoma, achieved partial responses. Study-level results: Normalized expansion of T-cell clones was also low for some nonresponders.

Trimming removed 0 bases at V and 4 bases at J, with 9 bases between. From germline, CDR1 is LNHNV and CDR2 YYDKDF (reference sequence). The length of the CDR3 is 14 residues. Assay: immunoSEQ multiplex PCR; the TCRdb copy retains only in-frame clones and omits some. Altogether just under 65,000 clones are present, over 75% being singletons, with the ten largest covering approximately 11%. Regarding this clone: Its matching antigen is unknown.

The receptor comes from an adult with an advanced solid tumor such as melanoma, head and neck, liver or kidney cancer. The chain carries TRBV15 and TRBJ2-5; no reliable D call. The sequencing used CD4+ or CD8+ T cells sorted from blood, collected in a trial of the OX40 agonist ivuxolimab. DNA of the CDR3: TGTGCCACCAGCAGAGATAAGGGTAGAGAGACCCAGTACTTC. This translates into CATSRDKGRETQYF.